The rows below give T cell receptor beta chains drawn from one sample of a study of shared clonotypes between healthy human individuals. The protocol was immunoSEQ multiplex PCR, while the TCRdb copy is restricted to in-frame clones and leaves out a portion. The table records more than 2 million clones, more than 90% of them present only once. Sequenced input: naive CD4+ T cells sorted from blood. The receptors stem from a man younger than 30 in good health. Each CDR3 is given with its conserved first and last residue. D genes are given only for firm matches. Clone size, where shown, is once, few, many, or a class for clones that have expanded.

11	.	TRBV7-9	.	TRBJ2-4	TGTGCCAGCAGCGATGGGGACCGTGCCGTCTTC	CASSDGDRAVF
13	.	TRBV10-1	TRBD2	TRBJ2-7	TGCGCCGACCGACGGGGGGGGGCCTACGAGCAGTACTTC	CADRRGGAYEQYF
16	.	TRBV5-4	.	TRBJ1-1	TGTGCCAGCAGCTTGGGGGGGGGTTCGATGAACACTGAAGCTTTCTTT	CASSLGGGSMNTEAFF
14	.	TRBV28	.	TRBJ2-7	TGTGCCAGCACCACCCCACAGGGATCCTACGAGCAGTACTTC	CASTTPQGSYEQYF
14	.	TRBV11-1	.	TRBJ2-2	TGTGCCAGCAGAAAAACACAGGTTACCGGGGAGCTGTTTTTT	CASRKTQVTGELFF
14	.	TRBV5-1	.	TRBJ1-1	TGCGCCAGCAGCCGGGGCAGGGAGAACACTGAAGCTTTCTTT	CASSRGRENTEAFF
14	.	TRBV10-3	.	TRBJ2-3	TGTGCCATCAGTGAGGGAGGGGTCACAGATACGCAGTATTTT	CAISEGGVTDTQYF
18	.	TRBV18	TRBD2	TRBJ2-3	TGTGCCAGCTCACGCAAGGTCAATAGCGGGACGGGCACAGATACGCAGTATTTT	CASSRKVNSGTGTDTQYF
15	.	TRBV4-1	.	TRBJ2-1	TGCGCCAGCAGGCTACAGCCGCTCCCTTACAATGAGCAGTTCTTC	CASRLQPLPYNEQFF
12	.	TRBV19	.	TRBJ2-3	TGTGCCAGTAGTATTCGGTCAGATACGCAGTATTTT	CASSIRSDTQYF
12	.	TRBV18	.	TRBJ1-1	TGTGCCAGCTCACCTACACTGGGAGAAGCTTTCTTT	CASSPTLGEAFF
14	.	TRBV6-5	TRBD2	TRBJ2-2	TGTGCCAGCAGTCGGGGGGCGAACACCGGGGAGCTGTTTTTT	CASSRGANTGELFF
16	.	TRBV6-5	.	TRBJ2-2	TGTGCCAGCAGTTACTTAAGGAGGGAGAACACCGGGGAGCTGTTTTTT	CASSYLRRENTGELFF
12	.	TRBV10-3	TRBD1	TRBJ2-7	TGTGCCATTGGACAGGAAACCTACGAGCAGTACTTC	CAIGQETYEQYF
13	.	TRBV18	.	TRBJ1-1	TGTGCCAGCTCACAAGGCCTAGGCACTGAAGCTTTCTTT	CASSQGLGTEAFF
13	once	TRBV10-3	.	TRBJ1-1	TGTGCCATCAGTGCGGGGTTGAACACTGAAGCTTTCTTT	CAISAGLNTEAFF
14	.	TRBV19	.	TRBJ1-1	TGTGCCAGTAGTATAGACAGTCAGAACACTGAAGCTTTCTTT	CASSIDSQNTEAFF
15	once	TRBV6-5	.	TRBJ2-5	TGTGCCAGCAGAGAAAGGACCGATAGGCAAGAGACCCAGTACTTC	CASRERTDRQETQYF
12	once	TRBV5-1	.	TRBJ2-3	TGCGCCAGCAGCCAGGTTTTAGATACGCAGTATTTT	CASSQVLDTQYF
15	.	TRBV18	TRBD1	TRBJ1-4	TGTGCCAGCTCACCGACAGGGGGGATAAGTGAAAAACTGTTTTTT	CASSPTGGISEKLFF
15	.	TRBV6-5	TRBD1	TRBJ2-7	TGTGCCAGCAGTCCCCGACAGGGGAGCTCCTACGAGCAGTACTTC	CASSPRQGSSYEQYF
15	.	TRBV7-9	TRBD1	TRBJ2-3	TGTGCCAGCAGTCCAGGGGGTGACTGGGGAGATACGCAGTATTTT	CASSPGGDWGDTQYF
15	.	TRBV18	.	TRBJ1-1	TGTGCCAGCTCACTACAGGGTTACAGGAACACTGAAGCTTTCTTT	CASSLQGYRNTEAFF
15	.	TRBV11-1	.	TRBJ2-1	TGTGCCAGCAGCTACGGGTCGAGCTCCTACAATGAGCAGTTCTTC	CASSYGSSSYNEQFF
14	.	TRBV15	TRBD1	TRBJ2-7	TGTGCCACCAGAATGACAGGGGCCTCCTACGAGCAGTACTTC	CATRMTGASYEQYF
15	.	TRBV28	TRBD2	TRBJ2-1	TGTGCCAGCAGCCGTAGCGGGGGGGTCTACAATGAGCAGTTCTTC	CASSRSGGVYNEQFF